This is a list of T cell receptor beta chains from one sample in a study of sequential checkpoint blockade in melanoma. Clones were read by immunoSEQ multiplex PCR, and TCRdb kept only the in-frame ones, dropping some. Of under 20,000 clones detected, around 78% appear once; the ten largest clones hold just over 20%. Sequencing was performed on CD8+ T cells sorted from blood (inferred from file names), taken from a patient given nivolumab and ipilimumab in sequence. The receptor set was obtained from a human donor with melanoma. The CDR3 runs from the conserved cysteine through the conserved F or W. Fields, in order: CDR3 length, J gene, D gene, clone size, V gene, CDR3 DNA, CDR3 protein. The D gene is left open where the match is weak. A clone size is listed for some rows: how often the clone was seen (once, few, many), or a class if it is expanded.

CDR3 length: 15
J gene: TRBJ1-1
D gene: TRBD1
clone size: medium-sized
V gene: TRBV5-4
CDR3 DNA: TGTGCCAGCAGCTTGGGGACAGGGGAGGGCACTGAAGCTTTCTTT
CDR3 protein: CASSLGTGEGTEAFF

CDR3 length: 14
J gene: TRBJ2-7
D gene: .
clone size: .
V gene: TRBV11-2
CDR3 DNA: TGTGCCAGCAGCTTTTTCGGGAACGGCCACGAGCAGTACTTC
CDR3 protein: CASSFFGNGHEQYF

CDR3 length: 12
J gene: TRBJ1-2
D gene: .
clone size: .
V gene: TRBV27
CDR3 DNA: TGTGCCAGCTTTATAGCCGCGTATGGCTACACCTTC
CDR3 protein: CASFIAAYGYTF

CDR3 length: 13
J gene: TRBJ1-4
D gene: TRBD1
clone size: .
V gene: TRBV28
CDR3 DNA: TGTGCCAGTTCCGGGACAGGGATCGAAAAACTGTTTTTT
CDR3 protein: CASSGTGIEKLFF

CDR3 length: 16
J gene: TRBJ2-3
D gene: .
clone size: .
V gene: TRBV2
CDR3 DNA: TGTGCCAGCAGTGACAGCCCGGCAGCGTACACAGATACGCAGTATTTT
CDR3 protein: CASSDSPAAYTDTQYF

CDR3 length: 16
J gene: TRBJ2-7
D gene: .
clone size: .
V gene: TRBV15
CDR3 DNA: TGTGCCACCAGCAGAGGAAATTCGGACACCGCCTACGAGCAGTACTTC
CDR3 protein: CATSRGNSDTAYEQYF

CDR3 length: 15
J gene: TRBJ1-5
D gene: TRBD1
clone size: .
V gene: TRBV7-2
CDR3 DNA: TGTGCCAGCAGCTTAGACTGGACAGGGAACCAGCCCCAGCATTTT
CDR3 protein: CASSLDWTGNQPQHF

CDR3 length: 15
J gene: TRBJ2-3
D gene: TRBD2
clone size: .
V gene: TRBV4-2
CDR3 DNA: TGTGCCAGCAGCCCGGGACTAGCGGGAGAAGATACGCAGTATTTT
CDR3 protein: CASSPGLAGEDTQYF

CDR3 length: 13
J gene: TRBJ2-1
D gene: TRBD2
clone size: few
V gene: TRBV7-9
CDR3 DNA: TGTGCCAGCAGCTCGCGCATACTAGCGGAGCAGTTCTTC
CDR3 protein: CASSSRILAEQFF

CDR3 length: 12
J gene: TRBJ1-1
D gene: .
clone size: .
V gene: TRBV27
CDR3 DNA: TGTGCCAGCAGCGCCCCGGGGGTTGAAGCTTTCTTT
CDR3 protein: CASSAPGVEAFF

CDR3 length: 15
J gene: TRBJ1-5
D gene: .
clone size: .
V gene: TRBV4-3
CDR3 DNA: TGCGCCAGCAGCCAAGATGGGCTATACAATCAGCCCCAGCATTTT
CDR3 protein: CASSQDGLYNQPQHF

CDR3 length: 13
J gene: TRBJ2-7
D gene: .
clone size: .
V gene: TRBV2
CDR3 DNA: TGTGCCAGCAGTGCAGGTGTTACCTACGAGCAGTACTTC
CDR3 protein: CASSAGVTYEQYF

CDR3 length: 14
J gene: TRBJ2-7
D gene: TRBD1
clone size: once
V gene: TRBV5-6
CDR3 DNA: TGTGCCAGCAGCCTCAGCAGGGGGTTATACGAGCAGTACTTC
CDR3 protein: CASSLSRGLYEQYF

CDR3 length: 16
J gene: TRBJ2-1
D gene: TRBD2
clone size: .
V gene: TRBV7-6
CDR3 DNA: TGTGCCAGCAGCTCGCGGGAGGGCATATCCTACAATGAGCAGTTCTTC
CDR3 protein: CASSSREGISYNEQFF

CDR3 length: 15
J gene: TRBJ2-3
D gene: TRBD1
clone size: .
V gene: TRBV27
CDR3 DNA: TGTGCCAGCAGCCCTGACAGGGGGCCCACAGATACGCAGTATTTT
CDR3 protein: CASSPDRGPTDTQYF

CDR3 length: 18
J gene: TRBJ2-1
D gene: TRBD2
clone size: .
V gene: TRBV5-4
CDR3 DNA: TGTGCCAGCAGCTTGGTGCATTTATTGACTAGCGGAGAGAATGAGCAGTTCTTC
CDR3 protein: CASSLVHLLTSGENEQFF

CDR3 length: 17
J gene: TRBJ1-1
D gene: .
clone size: .
V gene: TRBV7-2
CDR3 DNA: TGTGCCAGCAGCTTAGACATTATTACGGGAGTGAACACTGAAGCTTTCTTT
CDR3 protein: CASSLDIITGVNTEAFF

CDR3 length: 14
J gene: TRBJ1-2
D gene: .
clone size: .
V gene: TRBV7-1
CDR3 DNA: TGTGCCAGCAGCTCGAGCGCCGCTAACTATGGCTACACCTTC
CDR3 protein: CASSSSAANYGYTF

CDR3 length: 15
J gene: TRBJ2-1
D gene: TRBD2
clone size: .
V gene: TRBV6-5
CDR3 DNA: TGTGCCAGCAGTTGGGGGGGACTAGCGGGAGATGAGCAGTTCTTC
CDR3 protein: CASSWGGLAGDEQFF

CDR3 length: 16
J gene: TRBJ2-7
D gene: TRBD2
clone size: medium-sized
V gene: TRBV28
CDR3 DNA: TGTGCCAGCAGTTTAAGACTAGCGGAAAACTCCTACGAGCAGTACTTC
CDR3 protein: CASSLRLAENSYEQYF

CDR3 length: 14
J gene: TRBJ1-4
D gene: .
clone size: few
V gene: TRBV7-9
CDR3 DNA: TGTGCCAGCTCCCAGAGCGCAACTAATGAAAAACTGTTTTTT
CDR3 protein: CASSQSATNEKLFF

CDR3 length: 13
J gene: TRBJ2-1
D gene: .
clone size: once
V gene: TRBV5-4
CDR3 DNA: TGTGCCAGCAGCTTGGGGCTCTACAATGAGCAGTTCTTC
CDR3 protein: CASSLGLYNEQFF

CDR3 length: 18
J gene: TRBJ2-6
D gene: .
clone size: medium-sized
V gene: TRBV19
CDR3 DNA: TGTGCCAGTAGTAGGGGACTGTCCCCCCTCTCTGGGGCCAACGTCCTGACTTTC
CDR3 protein: CASSRGLSPLSGANVLTF

CDR3 length: 13
J gene: TRBJ1-1
D gene: .
clone size: .
V gene: TRBV19
CDR3 DNA: TGTGCCAGTAGTATGCAGGGGAGGGGTGAAGCTTTCTTT
CDR3 protein: CASSMQGRGEAFF

CDR3 length: 14
J gene: TRBJ2-7
D gene: TRBD1
clone size: few
V gene: TRBV19
CDR3 DNA: TGTGCCAGTAGTCTCCCTGGACAGGGCTACGAGCAGTACTTC
CDR3 protein: CASSLPGQGYEQYF

CDR3 length: 17
J gene: TRBJ1-1
D gene: .
clone size: .
V gene: TRBV7-2
CDR3 DNA: TGTGCCTGCAGCATTCAAACCTGGACAGCCTTGAACACTGAAGCTTTCTTT
CDR3 protein: CACSIQTWTALNTEAFF

CDR3 length: 15
J gene: TRBJ1-1
D gene: .
clone size: .
V gene: TRBV4-3
CDR3 DNA: TGCGCCAGCAGCCAAGATTGGGGGGGAAGGACTGAAGCTTTCTTT
CDR3 protein: CASSQDWGGRTEAFF

CDR3 length: 17
J gene: TRBJ1-3
D gene: .
clone size: .
V gene: TRBV4-1
CDR3 DNA: TGCGCCAGCAGCCGGCAGGGCGGAGAACCTTACGGAAACACCATATATTTT
CDR3 protein: CASSRQGGEPYGNTIYF

CDR3 length: 15
J gene: TRBJ2-5
D gene: TRBD2
clone size: .
V gene: TRBV9
CDR3 DNA: TGTGCCAGCAGCGCCACCGGGACTAGCGGAGAGACCCAGTACTTC
CDR3 protein: CASSATGTSGETQYF

CDR3 length: 15
J gene: TRBJ2-7
D gene: TRBD2
clone size: .
V gene: TRBV7-2
CDR3 DNA: TGTGCCAGCAGCTTCCCGACTAGCGGGAGCGACGAGCAGTACTTC
CDR3 protein: CASSFPTSGSDEQYF

CDR3 length: 14
J gene: TRBJ2-7
D gene: TRBD1
clone size: .
V gene: TRBV5-1
CDR3 DNA: TGCGCCAGCAGCAACCGGGACAGAGCCTACGAGCAGTACTTC
CDR3 protein: CASSNRDRAYEQYF

CDR3 length: 15
J gene: TRBJ2-5
D gene: TRBD2
clone size: .
V gene: TRBV5-1
CDR3 DNA: TGCGCCAGCAGCTACGGGACTAGCGGGAAAGAGACCCAGTACTTC
CDR3 protein: CASSYGTSGKETQYF

CDR3 length: 15
J gene: TRBJ1-4
D gene: TRBD1
clone size: .
V gene: TRBV5-6
CDR3 DNA: TGTGCCAGCAGCCAAGGGACAGGGGTATTTGAAAAACTGTTTTTT
CDR3 protein: CASSQGTGVFEKLFF

CDR3 length: 16
J gene: TRBJ1-2
D gene: .
clone size: .
V gene: TRBV7-2
CDR3 DNA: TGTGCCAGCAGCTTAGGCCGTTTCGGGGGGTCGGTTGGCTACACCTTC
CDR3 protein: CASSLGRFGGSVGYTF

CDR3 length: 11
J gene: TRBJ2-1
D gene: .
clone size: .
V gene: TRBV27
CDR3 DNA: TGTGCCAGCAGTTTGCTCGGTGAGCAGTTCTTC
CDR3 protein: CASSLLGEQFF

CDR3 length: 15
J gene: TRBJ2-1
D gene: .
clone size: .
V gene: TRBV28
CDR3 DNA: TGTGCCAGCAGTTTATTCCTCGGGATCCACAATGAGCAGTTCTTC
CDR3 protein: CASSLFLGIHNEQFF

CDR3 length: 16
J gene: TRBJ2-2
D gene: .
clone size: .
V gene: TRBV28
CDR3 DNA: TGTGCCAGCGACCCTACGGGGATCGCGAACACCGGGGAGCTGTTTTTT
CDR3 protein: CASDPTGIANTGELFF

CDR3 length: 14
J gene: TRBJ2-7
D gene: TRBD2
clone size: few
V gene: TRBV7-9
CDR3 DNA: TGTGCCAGCAGCCCCGGGACTATTCCCTACGAGCAGTACTTC
CDR3 protein: CASSPGTIPYEQYF

CDR3 length: 15
J gene: TRBJ2-7
D gene: .
clone size: .
V gene: TRBV15
CDR3 DNA: TGTGCCACCAGCAGAGAGGCGGAGGGCTCCTACGAGCAGTACTTC
CDR3 protein: CATSREAEGSYEQYF

CDR3 length: 12
J gene: TRBJ1-2
D gene: .
clone size: .
V gene: TRBV6-5
CDR3 DNA: TGTGCCAGCACCCCCGGGGGGGCTAGCTACACCTTC
CDR3 protein: CASTPGGASYTF

CDR3 length: 15
J gene: TRBJ2-7
D gene: TRBD1
clone size: .
V gene: TRBV27
CDR3 DNA: TGTGCCAGCAGTGAGGGACAGGGGGCGGCTCACGAGCAGTACTTC
CDR3 protein: CASSEGQGAAHEQYF

CDR3 length: 14
J gene: TRBJ2-3
D gene: .
clone size: large
V gene: TRBV6-4
CDR3 DNA: TGTGCCAGCAGTGACTCCGACAGCCCGGGTACGCAGTATTTT
CDR3 protein: CASSDSDSPGTQYF

CDR3 length: 17
J gene: TRBJ2-1
D gene: TRBD2
clone size: .
V gene: TRBV7-9
CDR3 DNA: TGTGCCAGCAGCTCAACCTCCCCCGGGACTACCTACAATGAGCAGTTCTTC
CDR3 protein: CASSSTSPGTTYNEQFF

CDR3 length: 15
J gene: TRBJ1-1
D gene: TRBD1
clone size: .
V gene: TRBV6-5
CDR3 DNA: TGTGCCAGCAGCCCCCACGGGACAGTTAACACTGAAGCTTTCTTT
CDR3 protein: CASSPHGTVNTEAFF

CDR3 length: 13
J gene: TRBJ2-7
D gene: .
clone size: .
V gene: TRBV4-3
CDR3 DNA: TGCGCCAGCAGCCAGGGTACAGGGTACGAGCAGTACTTC
CDR3 protein: CASSQGTGYEQYF

CDR3 length: 15
J gene: TRBJ2-7
D gene: .
clone size: few
V gene: TRBV27
CDR3 DNA: TGTGCCAGCAGTTTTTCGGGAGCTGGCTCCTACGAGCAGTACTTC
CDR3 protein: CASSFSGAGSYEQYF

CDR3 length: 17
J gene: TRBJ2-1
D gene: TRBD2
clone size: few
V gene: TRBV19
CDR3 DNA: TGTGCCAGTAGTATAGATTGGCTAGCGGGGCCCTACAATGAGCAGTTCTTC
CDR3 protein: CASSIDWLAGPYNEQFF

CDR3 length: 19
J gene: TRBJ2-1
D gene: TRBD2
clone size: .
V gene: TRBV2
CDR3 DNA: TGTGCCAGCAGTGACCCCGGGACTAGCGGGGGCAACTACTACAATGAGCAGTTCTTC
CDR3 protein: CASSDPGTSGGNYYNEQFF

CDR3 length: 12
J gene: TRBJ2-7
D gene: .
clone size: .
V gene: TRBV6-1
CDR3 DNA: TGTGCCAGCAGTGCCCCGTCCTACGAGCAGTACTTC
CDR3 protein: CASSAPSYEQYF

CDR3 length: 13
J gene: TRBJ1-1
D gene: .
clone size: .
V gene: TRBV6-5
CDR3 DNA: TGTGCCAGCAGTCAACAGGGAAACACTGAAGCTTTCTTT
CDR3 protein: CASSQQGNTEAFF

CDR3 length: 14
J gene: TRBJ2-2
D gene: .
clone size: once
V gene: TRBV7-3
CDR3 DNA: TGTGCCAGCAGCTTAGTAGGGGGCACCGGGGAGCTGTTTTTT
CDR3 protein: CASSLVGGTGELFF